Listed here are 32 T cell receptor beta chains from one sample, sequenced in a study of cytomegalovirus exposure and HLA in healthy donors. Amplification used 60 Vbeta primers and 13 Jbeta primers. The method was immunoSEQ multiplex PCR; TCRdb's version includes in-frame clones alone and lacks a portion of them. The sample has about 190,000 clones, 65% to 75% seen once. The sequencing sample was made of PBMCs. These receptors were obtained from a young man in good health and CMV-seropositive.

V is TRBV29-1 and J is TRBJ1-5, with D possibly TRBD1 on 5 matching bases. CDR1 is SQVTM, CDR2 ANQGSEA, per germline. V was shortened by 5 bases and J by 2 bases, with 10 bases between the two germline ends. This CDR3 has 13 amino acids. The CDR3 nucleotides are TGCAGCGTTAGCACAGGAGGCAATCAGCCCCAGCATTTT. This codes for CSVSTGGNQPQHF.

This clone occurred once. The rearrangement links TRBV5-6 to TRBJ2-3; 8 bases fit TRBD2. The germline V gene encodes CDR1 SGHDT and CDR2 YYEEEE. Trimming at V came to 4 bases and at J to 7 bases, leaving 8 bases not matched to a gene. There are 14 residues in the CDR3. This CDR3 is CASSPGLAGNTQYF. CDR3 DNA sequence: TGTGCCAGCAGCCCAGGACTAGCCGGGAATACGCAGTATTTT.

J is TRBJ1-1 and V is TRBV5-6; 8 bases are shared with TRBD1. The CDR3 runs to 14 residues. Germline assignment: CDR1 SGHDT and CDR2 YYEEEE. After removal of 0 bases from V and 11 bases from J, the junction contained 9 bases not matched to a gene. Here the CDR3 reads CASSLARRGRMAFF. The CDR3 bases are TGTGCCAGCAGCTTGGCGCGCAGGGGGCGAATGGCTTTCTTT.

The CDR3 DNA sequence: TGTGCCAGCAGCTCCCGGACTAGCGACTCCTACAATGAGCAGTTCTTC. Translation gives CASSSRTSDSYNEQFF. The chain couples TRBV11-3 to TRBJ2-1, with 9 positions matching TRBD2. V gave up 4 bases and J gave up 0 bases; unmatched junction bases: 4. This CDR3 region has 16 residues. Germline lookup yields CDR1 SGHNT and CDR2 YENEEA.

The chain is built from TRBV5-1 and TRBJ2-2, with D possibly matching TRBD1 (8 bases). The CDR3 loop spans 16 amino acids. The germline V gene encodes CDR1 SGHRS and CDR2 YFSETQ. Trimming removed 2 bases from V and 4 bases from J, with 15 bases in between. The CDR3 is CASSLGQGLTTGELFF. The CDR3, as DNA: TGCGCCAGCAGCTTAGGACAGGGACTAACCACCGGGGAGCTGTTTTTT.

Worth noting for this clone: A junction end diverges from the germline sequence, so it may reflect a read error. The same CDR3 also results from other DNA sequences found in this sample. This sequence joins TRBV28 and TRBJ2-2, with 8 bases fitting TRBD2. The CDR3 consists of 15 residues. The germline CDR1 and CDR2 sequences are MDHEN and SYDVKM. This CDR3 is CASSLPRGGTGELFF. The CDR3 coding sequence is TGCGCCAGCAGTTTGCCTCGGGGGGGGACCGGGGAGCTGTTTTTT. Using reference TRBV28 and TRBJ2-2 for the parts outside the CDR3, the full variable domain is DVKVTQSSRYLVKRTGEKVFLECVQDMDHENMFWYRQDPGLGLRLIYFSYDVKMKEKGDIPEGYSVSREKKERFSLILESASTNQTSMYLCASSLPRGGTGELFFGEGSRLTVL.

This sequence joins TRBV4-1 and TRBJ2-2; the D is unclear. Germline assignment: CDR1 MGHRA and CDR2 YSYEKL. Trimming took 2 bases from V and 0 from J, leaving 13 bases between them. The CDR3 totals 17 residues. DNA of the CDR3: TGCGCCAGCAGCCAAATCCTACCCCGTACGAACACCGGGGAGCTGTTTTTT. This encodes CASSQILPRTNTGELFF.

The chain has TRBV6-5 and TRBJ1-2; D is perhaps TRBD1 (6 bases). Trimming left V 0 bases short and J 4 bases short, with 12 bases between. This CDR3 is 15 amino acids long. Germline V gives CDR1 MNHEY, CDR2 SVGAGI. The CDR3 sequence: CASSYSSTGTYGYTF. The CDR3 nucleotides are TGTGCCAGCAGTTACTCGTCCACAGGGACCTATGGCTACACCTTC.

The chain carries TRBV7-2 and TRBJ2-7; weak D call: TRBD2 (7 bases). Germline CDR1 SGHTA, CDR2 FQGNSA. With 7 bases removed from V and 5 bases from J, the gap between germline ends came to 12 bases. The CDR3 length is 12 residues. CDR3 DNA: TGTGCCAGCACTCAGCGGGACAACGAGCAGTACTTC. Protein sequence: CASTQRDNEQYF.

This clone was observed a handful of times. The V call is TRBV19, the J call TRBJ2-1; maybe TRBD2 (5 bases). CDR3 length equals 15 residues. CDR1 LNHDA and CDR2 SQIVND come from the germline V gene (reference sequence). V was shortened by 6 bases and J by 0 bases, with 12 bases between the two germline ends. The CDR3 here is CASRLSENSYNEQFF. The CDR3 region has the DNA TGTGCCAGTAGGCTTAGCGAGAACTCCTACAATGAGCAGTTCTTC.

The J gene is TRBJ2-3, the V gene TRBV2; 8 bases align to TRBD2. The CDR3 is 15 amino acids. The germline gives CDR1 SNHLY, CDR2 FYNNEI. Germline trimming cut 8 bases from V and 2 bases from J; bases unmatched to any gene: 9. The CDR3, as DNA: TGTGCCAGCCATCAGGGAGCGGGGGCCACAGATACGCAGTATTTT. Its protein is CASHQGAGATDTQYF.

This rearrangement joins TRBV28 to TRBJ1-4, with TRBD1 matching 9 bases. The CDR3 has 15 amino acids. CDR1 and CDR2 from the germline V gene are MDHEN and SYDVKM. Losses at the gene ends were 2 bases for V and 5 bases for J; bases not matched to a gene: 3. CDR3 DNA sequence: TGTGCCAGCAGTTTAGCACAGGGGGCGAATGAAAAACTGTTTTTT. Translating gives CASSLAQGANEKLFF.

V is TRBV4-3 and J is TRBJ2-5, with 7 bases identical to TRBD2. The assigned J gene may be wrong: the sequence end matches TRBJ2-7 better. This CDR3 has 16 amino acids. Per the germline V gene, CDR1 is LGHNA and CDR2 is YSLEER. CDR3 sequence reads: CASSQGSASGTYEQYF. The CDR3 coding sequence is TGCGCCAGCAGCCAAGGATCGGCTAGCGGTACCTACGAGCAGTACTTC.

The CDR3 DNA reads as TGTGCCAGCCGGAGGGGAGGGGCTGAAGCTTTCTTT. This gives the protein CASRRGGAEAFF. The J gene is TRBJ1-1, the V gene TRBV28; the D gene is possibly TRBD1 (5 bases). The germline V and J ends were trimmed by 8 bases and 6 bases, with 13 bases remaining between them. Germline values: CDR1 MDHEN, CDR2 SYDVKM. The CDR3 loop spans 12 amino acids.

The rearrangement joins TRBV7-9 to TRBJ2-2, with D possibly matching TRBD2 (6 bases). Deletions cut 2 bases from V and 3 bases from J, with 10 bases between. This CDR3 has 15 residues. Per the germline V gene, CDR1 is SEHNR and CDR2 is FQNEAQ (reference sequence). CDR3 bases: TGTGCCAGCAGCTTATCCCGGGACTACACCGGGGAGCTGTTTTTT. This sequence encodes CASSLSRDYTGELFF. The complete variable domain, with remaining parts taken from reference TRBV7-9 and TRBJ2-2, reads DTGVSQNPRHKITKRGQNVTFRCDPISEHNRLYWYRQTLGQGPEFLTYFQNEAQLEKSRLLSDRFSAERPKGSFSTLEIQRTEQGDSAMYLCASSLSRDYTGELFFGEGSRLTVL.

This chain uses TRBV28 with TRBJ1-2; maybe TRBD1 (6 bases). Trimming took off 10 bases at V and 3 bases at J, with 18 bases between the two ends. The CDR3 runs 14 residues. The germline CDR1 and CDR2 sequences are MDHEN and SYDVKM. The CDR3 loop reads CATTGTIGDYGYTF. CDR3 nucleotide sequence: TGTGCCACCACCGGGACAATAGGGGACTATGGCTACACCTTC.

This rearrangement joins TRBV18 to TRBJ1-1; 7 bases line up with TRBD1. V dropped 1 base and J dropped 1; count of bases not matched to a gene: 3. Germline lookup yields CDR1 KGHSH and CDR2 LQKENI. The CDR3 extends over 15 amino acids. The CDR3 sequence: CASSPLGTANTEAFF. The CDR3, as DNA: TGTGCCAGCTCACCACTGGGGACAGCGAACACTGAAGCTTTCTTT.

This chain connects TRBV27 to TRBJ2-7; 9 nucleotides align to TRBD2. Germline V gives CDR1 MNHEY, CDR2 SMNVEV (reference sequence). Losses at the gene ends were 7 bases for V and 0 bases for J; bases not matched to a gene: 10. The CDR3 totals 16 residues. As DNA, the CDR3 is TGTGCCAGCAAAACCAGACTAGCGGAGAGCTCCTACGAGCAGTACTTC. Translating it yields CASKTRLAESSYEQYF.

The J gene is TRBJ2-1, the V gene TRBV10-2; D remains ambiguous. V shed 7 bases and J shed 2 bases, with 3 bases lying between them. CDR1 and CDR2 (germline): WSHSY, SAAADI. This CDR3 contains 11 residues. CDR3 amino acids: CASNTYNEQFF. Written as DNA, the CDR3 is TGCGCCAGCAACACCTACAATGAGCAGTTCTTC.

The V call is TRBV13, the J call TRBJ2-7; maybe TRBD2 (5 bases). Per germline, CDR1 PRHDT and CDR2 FYEKMQ (reference sequence). CDR3 length equals 18 residues. Trimming shortened V by 0 bases and J by 3 bases, and 21 bases separated the two germline ends. The CDR3 loop reads CASSLGPEKDSRNYEQYF. CDR3 nucleotides: TGTGCCAGCAGCTTAGGCCCTGAAAAGGACTCAAGAAACTACGAGCAGTACTTC.

This chain uses TRBV28 with TRBJ2-6; 8 positions agree with TRBD1. Germline loops: CDR1 MDHEN, CDR2 SYDVKM. V shed 5 bases and J 0 bases; nucleotides not matched to a gene: 12. There are 19 residues in the CDR3. As DNA, the CDR3 is TGTGCCAGCAGTACTACTACCGGGGACAGGCGCTCTGGGGCCAACGTCCTGACTTTC. It encodes CASSTTTGDRRSGANVLTF.

V usage is TRBV6-5 and J usage is TRBJ1-5, with TRBD1 matching over 8 bases. V was clipped by 4 bases and J by 2 bases; unmatched bases: 4. There are 15 residues in the CDR3. Germline CDR1 is MNHEY and CDR2 is SVGAGI. The CDR3 is CASSSDRGRNQPQHF. CDR3 sequence (DNA): TGTGCCAGCAGTTCAGACAGGGGACGCAATCAGCCCCAGCATTTT.

V usage is TRBV6-1 and J usage is TRBJ1-1; D remains unclear. The V gene lost 8 bases and the J gene lost 2 bases, with 18 bases spanning the gap. CDR3 length: 15 amino acids. CDR1 is MNHNS, CDR2 SASEGT, per germline. This CDR3 reads CASSLKVAGNTEAFF. CDR3 coding DNA: TGTGCCAGCTCTCTCAAAGTCGCGGGAAACACTGAAGCTTTCTTT.

The chain employs TRBV9 and TRBJ2-3; the D gene is possibly TRBD1 (6 bases). Germline V gene sequence: CDR1 SGDLS, CDR2 YYNGEE. The V and J ends lost 3 bases and 0 bases respectively, with 11 bases between them. The CDR3 sequence is 15 residues long. CDR3 coding DNA: TGTGCCAGCAGCGAACAGGGATTTAGCACAGATACGCAGTATTTT. Translating it yields CASSEQGFSTDTQYF.

This chain uses TRBV6-5 with TRBJ1-1; D unclear. The V end lost 6 bases, the J end lost 1 base, and 12 bases lay between the germline ends. The germline gives CDR1 MNHEY, CDR2 SVGAGI. The CDR3 spans 14 residues. The CDR3 reads CASSPGSANTEAFF. For the CDR3, the DNA is TGTGCCAGCAGCCCGGGGAGTGCGAACACTGAAGCTTTCTTT.

The chain carries TRBV7-3 and TRBJ2-2; 8 bases map to TRBD1. The length of the CDR3 is 15 residues. CDR1 and CDR2 from the germline V gene are SGHTA and FQGTGA. V was pared by 7 bases and J by 5 bases, with 9 bases of the junction left unmatched. CDR3 residues: CASTILQGDTGELFF. The CDR3 DNA reads TGTGCCAGCACCATCTTACAGGGGGATACCGGGGAGCTGTTTTTT.

V is TRBV7-8 and J is TRBJ1-2, with D hard to call. This CDR3 region has 13 residues. Trimming shortened V by 5 bases and J by 7 bases, and 14 bases separated the two germline ends. Germline CDR1 and CDR2: SGHVS and FQNEAQ. The CDR3 spells CASSTREYSGYTF. As DNA, the CDR3 is TGTGCCAGCAGCACCCGGGAGTACTCTGGCTACACCTTC. The full variable domain, rest sourced from reference TRBV7-8 and TRBJ1-2, is GAGVSQSPRYKVAKRGQDVALRCDPISGHVSLFWYQQALGQGPEFLTYFQNEAQLDKSGLPSDRFFAERPEGSVSTLKIQRTQQEDSAVYLCASSTREYSGYTFGSGTRLTVV.

In nucleotides, the CDR3 is TGTGCCAGCAGGACAGGGGTCGAGCAGTACTTC. Translation gives CASRTGVEQYF. The chain is built from TRBV6-5 and TRBJ2-7, with 8 bases fitting TRBD1. CDR1 MNHEY and CDR2 SVGAGI come from the germline V gene. Trimming at V came to 6 bases and at J to 6 bases, leaving 1 base not matched to a gene. The CDR3 runs to 11 residues.

This clone was recorded only once. This rearrangement joins TRBV14 to TRBJ2-1; TRBD2 is a possible D gene (5 bases). V gave up 0 bases and J gave up 8 bases, with 11 bases separating them. The CDR3 runs to 14 residues. CDR1 SGHDN and CDR2 FVKESK come from the germline V gene. The chain's CDR3 is CASSQEVLAHEQFF. DNA for the CDR3: TGTGCCAGCAGCCAAGAGGTTCTAGCCCATGAGCAGTTCTTC.

Notes on this clone: The same CDR3 arises from other DNA sequences in this sample as well. This rearrangement joins TRBV7-2 to TRBJ2-1; D not certain. This CDR3 is built from 14 residues. Trimming stripped 3 bases from V and 0 bases from J, with 6 bases between. CDR1 SGHTA and CDR2 FQGNSA come from the germline V gene. The CDR3 reads CASSFGGSYNEQFF. In DNA form, the CDR3 reads TGTGCCAGCAGCTTCGGCGGCTCCTACAATGAGCAGTTCTTC. Complete variable domain (other parts from reference TRBV7-2 and TRBJ2-1): GAGVSQSPSNKVTEKGKDVELRCDPISGHTALYWYRQSLGQGLEFLIYFQGNSAPDKSGLPSDRFSAERTGGSVSTLTIQRTQQEDSAVYLCASSFGGSYNEQFFGPGTRLTVL.

The chain uses TRBV7-2 and TRBJ1-2; no clear D. The V and J ends lost 8 bases and 5 bases respectively, with 12 bases between them. In germline, CDR1 is SGHTA, CDR2 FQGNSA. The length of the CDR3 is 12 residues. As DNA, the CDR3 is TGTGCCAGCTTTCAGAGGGAGTATGGCTACACCTTC. It is translated as CASFQREYGYTF.

This clone occurred a few times. The V gene is TRBV19, the J gene TRBJ2-5, with TRBD2 matching 12 bases. Germline CDR1 LNHDA, CDR2 SQIVND (reference sequence). The CDR3 length is 17 residues. V was clipped by 6 bases and J by 1 base; unmatched bases: 9. The CDR3 nucleotides read TGTGCCAGTAGGCGACTAGCGGGAGCGGGGGCCCAAGAGACCCAGTACTTC. This sequence encodes CASRRLAGAGAQETQYF. Full variable domain (remainder filled in from reference TRBV19 and TRBJ2-5): DGGITQSPKYLFRKEGQNVTLSCEQNLNHDAMYWYRQDPGQGLRLIYYSQIVNDFQKGDIAEGYSVSREKKESFPLTVTSAQKNPTAFYLCASRRLAGAGAQETQYFGPGTRLLVL.